The 32 T cell receptor beta chains reported below all come from one sample, sequenced in a study of OX40 agonist ivuxolimab in advanced cancers. The library came from the immunoSEQ multiplex PCR assay. Imported from immuneACCESS, the table was reduced by TCRdb to in-frame sequences with V and J called. These copies leave out some clones; in studies compared against another copy, an unresolved V gene accounts for under half, and the cause of the remainder is not known. The table for this sample lists some 100,000 clones; approximately 81% of them were counted only once. More than 0.95% of the sample comes from the top ten. Sequenced here: CD4+ or CD8+ T cells sorted from blood, sampled in a trial of the OX40 agonist ivuxolimab. Every receptor here comes from an adult with an advanced solid tumor such as melanoma, head and neck, liver or kidney cancer.

The J gene is TRBJ2-6, the V gene TRBV28; D is unclear. The germline CDR1 and CDR2 sequences are MDHEN and SYDVKM. V was trimmed by 6 bases and J by 1 base, leaving 10 bases between them. The CDR3 contains 15 residues. CDR3 residues: CASSVTNSGANVLTF. The CDR3 region has the DNA TGTGCCAGCAGCGTCACGAATTCTGGGGCCAACGTCCTGACTTTC.

This clone was found once. DNA for the CDR3: TGTGCCAGCCGGACAGCGAAGGGCTACACCTTC. Protein sequence: CASRTAKGYTF. The chain links TRBV2 to TRBJ1-2, with D possibly being TRBD1 (6 bases). V was cut by 8 bases and J by 8 bases, with 12 bases left in between. The CDR3 covers 11 residues. Germline V gene data show CDR1 as SNHLY and CDR2 as FYNNEI. Combining the CDR3 with reference TRBV2 and TRBJ1-2 gives the whole variable domain EPEVTQTPSHQVTQMGQEVILRCVPISNHLYFYWYRQILGQKVEFLVSFYNNEISEKSEIFDDQFSVERPDGSNFTLKIRSTKLEDSAMYFCASRTAKGYTFGSGTRLTVV.

In its sample, this clone was seen once. The V and J genes are TRBV7-8 and TRBJ1-5, with 9 positions matching TRBD1. Trimming removed 0 bases from V and 2 bases from J; junction bases left unmatched: 8. The CDR3 loop spans 18 amino acids. Per the germline V gene, CDR1 is SGHVS and CDR2 is FQNEAQ. The DNA of the CDR3 is TGTGCCAGCAGCTTAGCCGGTTTAAGGACAGGGGGCAATCAGCCCCAGCATTTT. Protein sequence: CASSLAGLRTGGNQPQHF.

The chain uses TRBV18 and TRBJ2-5, with 11 bases aligning to TRBD1. Per germline, CDR1 KGHSH and CDR2 LQKENI. This CDR3 comprises 14 residues. The junction had 1 base not matched to a gene; V was cut back by 3 bases and J by 4 bases. CDR3 bases: TGTGCCAGCTCACCGGGACAGGGGGTAGAGACCCAGTACTTC. This sequence encodes CASSPGQGVETQYF.

This clone was observed once. The V call is TRBV2, the J call TRBJ1-5; 8 bases are a match to TRBD1. The CDR3 extends over 15 amino acids. CDR1 SNHLY and CDR2 FYNNEI come from the germline V gene. The J segment lost 7 bases and the V segment lost 6 bases, leaving 11 bases of the junction unmatched. The CDR3 loop reads CASSSGQGGGQPQHF. CDR3 sequence (DNA): TGTGCCAGCAGCAGCGGACAGGGCGGAGGGCAGCCCCAGCATTTT.

The rearrangement uses TRBV6-6 and TRBJ2-5; 7 bases line up with TRBD1. The J segment lost 5 bases and the V segment lost 6 bases, leaving 9 bases of the junction unmatched. This CDR3 region has 14 residues. Germline CDR1 MNHNY, CDR2 SVGAGI (reference sequence). CDR3 DNA: TGTGCCAGCAGCTTACAAGGGGACAGCGAGACCCAGTACTTC. Its translation: CASSLQGDSETQYF.

V gene TRBV6-5 combines with J gene TRBJ1-5, with a weak D call TRBD1 (5 bases). Trimming pared 5 bases from V and 4 bases from J, leaving 12 bases between. The germline gives CDR1 MNHEY, CDR2 SVGAGI. This CDR3 is 14 amino acids long. The CDR3 DNA follows: TGTGCCAGCAGTATAGGTTGGGGGAATCAGCCCCAGCATTTT. Residues: CASSIGWGNQPQHF.

The J gene is TRBJ2-1, the V gene TRBV5-4; 7 bases fit TRBD1. The CDR3 is 13 residues long. V was pared by 1 base and J by 7 bases, with 2 bases of the junction left unmatched. In germline, CDR1 is SGHNT, CDR2 YYREEE (reference sequence). The CDR3 spells CASSLTGENEQFF. The CDR3 coding sequence is TGTGCCAGCAGCTTGACAGGGGAAAATGAGCAGTTCTTC.

This clone was seen only a few times. V is TRBV10-3 and J is TRBJ1-1; no clear D gene. This CDR3 comprises 13 residues. V shed 4 bases and J shed 3 bases, with 9 bases lying between them. CDR1 and CDR2 (germline): ENHRY, SYGVKD. CDR3 nucleotide sequence: TGTGCCATCAGTGGGGGAACCTACACTGAAGCTTTCTTT. Its protein is CAISGGTYTEAFF.

Points on this clone: The same CDR3 arises from other DNA sequences in this sample as well. Here the CDR3 DNA reads TGTGCCAGTAGCATCAGCTCCTACAATGAGCAGTTCTTC. It yields the protein CASSISSYNEQFF. This chain connects TRBV19 to TRBJ2-1; unclear D gene. The V and J ends lost 6 bases and 0 bases respectively, with 6 bases between them. The V gene's germline CDR1 is LNHDA and CDR2 SQIVND (reference sequence). The CDR3 spans 13 residues.

The V and J genes are TRBV18 and TRBJ1-2, with 11 bases aligning to TRBD1. This CDR3 comprises 16 residues. Germline assignment: CDR1 KGHSH and CDR2 LQKENI. J gave up 4 bases and V 4 bases, and 8 bases lay outside the gene matches. The CDR3 loop is CASSQIGTGGTYGYTF. CDR3 nucleotide sequence: TGTGCCAGCTCACAGATCGGGACAGGGGGTACCTATGGCTACACCTTC.

The V call is TRBV6-5, the J call TRBJ1-2; the match to TRBD1 covers 8 bases. Unmatched junction bases numbered 9, after V lost 2 bases and J lost 7 bases. The CDR3 has 15 amino acids. The germline CDR1 and CDR2 sequences are MNHEY and SVGAGI. In DNA, the CDR3 is TGTGCCAGCAGTTACGGCAGGGGGCGCGGCGGTGGCTACACCTTC. This codes for CASSYGRGRGGGYTF.

The genes are TRBV19 and TRBJ2-2; D is undetermined. Germline V lookup: CDR1 LNHDA, CDR2 SQIVND (reference sequence). This CDR3 spans 15 amino acids. V gave up 6 bases and J gave up 3 bases, with 14 bases separating them. The CDR3 spells CASSRFYLDTGELFF. CDR3 sequence (DNA): TGTGCCAGTAGCCGCTTTTACCTCGACACCGGGGAGCTGTTTTTT.

V and J are TRBV4-2 and TRBJ1-5, with D maybe TRBD1 (5 bases). The CDR3 spans 15 residues. Trimming stripped 1 base from V and 7 bases from J, with 14 bases between. Germline V lookup: CDR1 LGHNA, CDR2 YNFKEQ. CDR3 sequence reads: CASSQVPQGYQPQHF. CDR3 DNA sequence: TGTGCCAGCAGCCAAGTACCTCAGGGATACCAGCCCCAGCATTTT.

V and J are TRBV19 and TRBJ1-5; D gene ambiguous. The CDR3 runs to 15 residues. V lost 5 bases, J lost 5 bases, and 16 bases lay in between. Per germline, CDR1 LNHDA and CDR2 SQIVND (reference sequence). CDR3 sequence: CASSLGVSKYQPQHF. The CDR3 DNA reads as TGTGCCAGTAGTTTGGGCGTATCGAAGTATCAGCCCCAGCATTTT. The full variable domain, rest sourced from reference TRBV19 and TRBJ1-5, is DGGITQSPKYLFRKEGQNVTLSCEQNLNHDAMYWYRQDPGQGLRLIYYSQIVNDFQKGDIAEGYSVSREKKESFPLTVTSAQKNPTAFYLCASSLGVSKYQPQHFGDGTRLSIL.

The V gene is TRBV7-8, the J gene TRBJ1-5, with 9 nucleotides matching TRBD1. The V gene's germline CDR1 is SGHVS and CDR2 FQNEAQ. The CDR3 covers 17 residues. V was pared by 3 bases and J by 1 base, with 7 bases of the junction left unmatched. CDR3 loop: CASSFRDRERSNQPQHF. CDR3 in DNA: TGTGCCAGCAGCTTTAGGGACAGGGAGAGGAGCAATCAGCCCCAGCATTTT. Full variable domain (rest looked up from reference TRBV7-8 and TRBJ1-5): GAGVSQSPRYKVAKRGQDVALRCDPISGHVSLFWYQQALGQGPEFLTYFQNEAQLDKSGLPSDRFFAERPEGSVSTLKIQRTQQEDSAVYLCASSFRDRERSNQPQHFGDGTRLSIL.

V usage is TRBV28 and J usage is TRBJ1-4; TRBD1 matches 7 bases. Germline CDR1 and CDR2: MDHEN and SYDVKM. The CDR3 contains 15 residues. V lost 4 bases and J lost 3; bases outside the gene matches: 5. As DNA, the CDR3 is TGTGCCAGCAGTTCCTCGGGACAGTCTAATGAAAAACTGTTTTTT. As protein: CASSSSGQSNEKLFF.

This clone was detected a few times. The rearrangement links TRBV6-5 to TRBJ1-5, with D unresolved. This CDR3 is 13 amino acids long. Germline V gives CDR1 MNHEY, CDR2 SVGAGI. V was trimmed by 4 bases and J by 3 bases, leaving 7 bases between them. CDR3 in DNA: TGTGCCAGCAGTTGGGCCCTCAATCAGCCCCAGCATTTT. Protein sequence: CASSWALNQPQHF.

This chain connects TRBV28 to TRBJ2-7, with unresolved D. Per the germline V gene, CDR1 is MDHEN and CDR2 is SYDVKM. CDR3 size: 16 residues. With 5 bases removed from V and 0 bases from J, the gap between germline ends came to 17 bases. CDR3 sequence reads: CASSPSSGISSYEQYF. For the CDR3, the DNA is TGTGCCAGCAGTCCCTCCTCGGGCATTTCCTCCTACGAGCAGTACTTC.

The chain combines TRBV6-1 with TRBJ1-4; tentative D call: TRBD1 (5 bases). V lost 6 bases and J lost 5, with 13 bases in between. CDR3 length: 14 residues. Germline V CDR1 and CDR2: MNHNS, SASEGT. The CDR3 is CASRLGTENEKLFF. CDR3 in DNA: TGTGCCAGCAGACTAGGGACCGAGAATGAAAAACTGTTTTTT.

This chain joins TRBV2 and TRBJ1-3; no firm D call. The V gene lost 7 bases and the J gene lost 0 bases, with 13 bases spanning the gap. Germline loops: CDR1 SNHLY, CDR2 FYNNEI. The CDR3 totals 15 residues. Written as DNA, the CDR3 is TGTGCCAGCACGCTACAAGACGGCTCTGGAAACACCATATATTTT. This translates into CASTLQDGSGNTIYF.

The genes are TRBV9 and TRBJ2-7, with no clear D. CDR1 is SGDLS, CDR2 YYNGEE, per germline. The CDR3 sequence is 11 residues long. V was clipped by 7 bases and J by 3 bases, with 8 bases between them. The CDR3 reads CASGRSYEQYF. Written as DNA, the CDR3 is TGTGCCAGCGGTAGGAGCTACGAGCAGTACTTC.

This rearrangement joins TRBV7-6 to TRBJ2-5, with D hard to call. The CDR3 has 12 residues. Germline V gives CDR1 SGHVS, CDR2 FNYEAQ. Trimming cost V 5 bases and J 0 bases, with 4 bases left between them. Here the CDR3 reads CASSLYQETQYF. For the CDR3, the DNA is TGTGCCAGCAGCCTGTACCAAGAGACCCAGTACTTC.

This clone was seen a single time. The rearrangement joins TRBV6-1 to TRBJ2-2; tentative D call: TRBD1 (5 bases). V was cut by 4 bases and J by 2 bases, with 8 bases left in between. CDR1 and CDR2 from the germline V gene are MNHNS and SASEGT. The CDR3 totals 14 residues. CDR3 nucleotides: TGTGCCAGCAGTGGTGACAGTAACACCGGGGAGCTGTTTTTT. Translation gives CASSGDSNTGELFF.

The gene calls are TRBV18 and TRBJ1-1, with D unresolved. Germline loops: CDR1 KGHSH, CDR2 LQKENI. V was pared by 1 base and J by 0 bases, with 9 bases between. The CDR3 has 15 amino acids. The CDR3 bases are TGTGCCAGCTCACCACAGGCACTCTTGAACACTGAAGCTTTCTTT. Translated, it gives CASSPQALLNTEAFF.

The table lists this clone with a count of one. V and J are TRBV30 and TRBJ1-2; 9 bases line up with TRBD1. The CDR3 sequence is 15 residues long. Per germline, CDR1 GTSNPN and CDR2 SVGIG (reference sequence). V shed 8 bases and J 4 bases; nucleotides not matched to a gene: 14. CDR3 nucleotides: TGTGCCGGGGAGGGAGGGGACAGGGACCCCTATGGCTACACCTTC. Translation: CAGEGGDRDPYGYTF.

The CDR3 DNA sequence: TGTGCCAGCAGCGGGCGGACGCCGCGGGGCTACGAGCAGTACGTC. Translation: CASSGRTPRGYEQYV. This rearrangement joins TRBV11-2 to TRBJ2-7; possibly TRBD2 for D (6 bases). Germline V CDR1 and CDR2: SGHAT, FQNNGV. The CDR3 runs 15 residues. Trimming took 5 bases from V and 3 from J, leaving 17 bases between them.

The chain carries TRBV7-8 and TRBJ2-7; D is ambiguous. CDR1 and CDR2 from the germline V gene are SGHVS and FQNEAQ. V lost 0 bases and J 4 bases, leaving 10 bases between the germline ends. CDR3 length equals 14 residues. The CDR3 DNA is TGTGCCAGCAGCTTAGCAGGGCCTGGGTACGAGCAGTACGTC. Amino acids: CASSLAGPGYEQYV.

The chain is built from TRBV5-4 and TRBJ1-2; maybe TRBD1 (6 bases). CDR1 is SGHNT and CDR2 is YYREEE in the germline V gene (reference sequence). Deletions cut 2 bases from V and 3 bases from J, with 8 bases between. The CDR3 sequence is 13 residues long. The CDR3, as DNA: TGTGCCAGCAGCTTTTCAGGGGACTATGGCTACACCTTC. It translates to CASSFSGDYGYTF.

V usage is TRBV5-1 and J usage is TRBJ2-7; D remains unclear. Germline V gene sequence: CDR1 SGHRS, CDR2 YFSETQ. V shed 4 bases and J shed 1 base, with 12 bases lying between them. The CDR3 has 14 residues. In nucleotides, the CDR3 is TGCGCCAGCAGCATGAGGCCGGTTTCCTACGAGCAGTACTTC. Protein product: CASSMRPVSYEQYF.

The chain couples TRBV4-3 to TRBJ2-1, with TRBD2 matching over 7 bases. Germline V CDR1 and CDR2: LGHNA, YSLEER. There are 15 residues in the CDR3. V lost 1 base to trimming and J lost 8 bases; unmatched junction nucleotides: 8. The CDR3 sequence is CASSQGVGLADEQFF. CDR3 nucleotide sequence: TGCGCCAGCAGCCAAGGGGTCGGTCTAGCGGATGAGCAGTTCTTC.

This clone has only one observation. This chain links TRBV19 with TRBJ1-5, with TRBD1 identical over 8 bases. There are 17 residues in the CDR3. Unmatched junction bases numbered 10, after V lost 1 base and J lost 5 bases. Per germline, CDR1 LNHDA and CDR2 SQIVND (reference sequence). CDR3 in amino acids: CASSIGQGRTRHQPQHF. In DNA form, the CDR3 reads TGTGCCAGTAGTATAGGACAGGGGAGAACAAGGCATCAGCCCCAGCATTTT.